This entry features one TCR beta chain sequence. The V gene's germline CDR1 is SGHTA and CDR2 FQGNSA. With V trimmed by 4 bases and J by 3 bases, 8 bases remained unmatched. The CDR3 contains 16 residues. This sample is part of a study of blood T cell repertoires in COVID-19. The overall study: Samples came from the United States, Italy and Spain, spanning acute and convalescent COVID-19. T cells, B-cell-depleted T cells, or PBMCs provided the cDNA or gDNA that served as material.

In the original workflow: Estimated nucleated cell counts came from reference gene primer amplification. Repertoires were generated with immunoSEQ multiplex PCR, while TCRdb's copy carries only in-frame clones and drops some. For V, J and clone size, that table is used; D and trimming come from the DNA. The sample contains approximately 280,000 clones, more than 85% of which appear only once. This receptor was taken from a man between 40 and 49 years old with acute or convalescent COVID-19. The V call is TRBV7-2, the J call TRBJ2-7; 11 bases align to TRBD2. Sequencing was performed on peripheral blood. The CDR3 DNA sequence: TGTGCCAGCAGCTCTGATCTAGCGGGGGGACTCTACGAGCAGTACTTC. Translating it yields CASSSDLAGGLYEQYF. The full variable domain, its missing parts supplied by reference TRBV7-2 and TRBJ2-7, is GAGVSQSPSNKVTEKGKDVELRCDPISGHTALYWYRQSLGQGLEFLIYFQGNSAPDKSGLPSDRFSAERTGGSVSTLTIQRTQQEDSAVYLCASSSDLAGGLYEQYFGPGTRLTVT.